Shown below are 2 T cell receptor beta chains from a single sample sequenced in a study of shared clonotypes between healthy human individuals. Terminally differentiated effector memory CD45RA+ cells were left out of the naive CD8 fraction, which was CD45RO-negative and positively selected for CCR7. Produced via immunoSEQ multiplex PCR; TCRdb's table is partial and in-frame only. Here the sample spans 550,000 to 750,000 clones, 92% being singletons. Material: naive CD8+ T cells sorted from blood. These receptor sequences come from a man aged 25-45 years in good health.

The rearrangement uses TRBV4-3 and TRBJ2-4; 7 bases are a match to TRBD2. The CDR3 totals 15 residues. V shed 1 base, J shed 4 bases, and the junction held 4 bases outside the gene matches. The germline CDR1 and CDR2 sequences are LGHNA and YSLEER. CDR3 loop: CASSQGGGRKNIQYF. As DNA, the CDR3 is TGCGCCAGCAGCCAAGGGGGGGGGAGAAAAAACATTCAGTACTTC.

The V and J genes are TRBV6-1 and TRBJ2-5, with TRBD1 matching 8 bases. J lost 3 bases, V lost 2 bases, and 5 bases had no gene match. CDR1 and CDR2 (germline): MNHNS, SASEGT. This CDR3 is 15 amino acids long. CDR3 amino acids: CASSEWDRSKETQYF. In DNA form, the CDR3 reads TGTGCCAGCAGTGAATGGGACAGGAGTAAAGAGACCCAGTACTTC.